This T cell receptor (beta chain) appears in the sequencing data of a study of response to subunit inactivated influenza vaccine listed by TCRdb under 2018. In terms of the full investigation: Deep quantitative T cell receptor repertoire profiling was used in the study to track responses to a trivalent subunit inactivated influenza vaccine.

This clonotype was observed a few times. Its antigen is currently not known. No much larger clone exists at a distance of one base, and base qualities are not known. Receptor libraries were prepared by RT-PCR. Reads for this sample came from an Illumina HiSeq 2500. The raw public reads went through TCRdb reprocessing: fastp at Q25, MiXCR clone calling, in-frame beta chains kept. Each entry is one CDR3 protein sequence, shown with its most common DNA and genes. In all, the sample holds about 530,000 distinct CDR3 sequences, and 10% to 15% of those were seen once. Approximately 10% of the sample rests with the top ten. Spanning cysteine to phenylalanine, the CDR3 consists of 11 amino acids. This entry keeps only the CDR3 DNA: 33 bases, framed from base 1. V is cut by 7 bases and J by 11 bases, and the space between the germline ends is 14 bases. The germline V gene encodes CDR1 SEHNR and CDR2 FQNEAQ (reference sequence).

General conclusions and limits of the study: The authors proposed that each seasonal influenza vaccination may bring in only a limited number of new T cells.

The sequenced sample was PBMCs from blood, obtained on the day of vaccination. The chain joins TRBV7-9 to TRBJ1-1, with no confidently assigned D gene. This clonotype was obtained from a man aged 45-65 years who received an inactivated influenza vaccine. Donor details come from another sample of the same person, matched by shared clones. CDR3 sequence: CASNTALGAFF. In nucleotides, the sequence is TGTGCCAGCAACACGGCGCTTGGGGCTTTCTTT.